This entry describes one T cell receptor (beta chain). Looked up from germline, CDR1 is SGHRS and CDR2 is YFSETQ. V lost 6 bases and J lost 2; bases outside the gene matches: 11. This CDR3 is 17 amino acids long. In the original workflow: The authors estimated nucleated cell counts from reference gene primer amplification. TCRdb's copy holds only in-frame clones and misses some; the assay was immunoSEQ multiplex PCR. The V and J calls and clone size were taken over from that table, and D and trimming were inferred from the DNA. The table records under 200,000 clones, about 88% of them present only once. The sample comes from a study of blood T cell repertoires in COVID-19. The wider study: The study drew acute and convalescent COVID-19 samples from the United States, Italy and Spain. PBMCs, B-cell-depleted T cells, or T cells provided the cDNA or gDNA that made up the material.

This clonotype was sampled from a man between 18 and 29 years old with acute or convalescent COVID-19. The sample was peripheral blood. This chain joins TRBV5-1 and TRBJ1-2; 12 bases are a match to TRBD1. The CDR3 DNA is TGCGCCAGCAAAACCGGGACAGGGGGCAGCGGAAACTATGGCTACACCTTC. Amino acids: CASKTGTGGSGNYGYTF.